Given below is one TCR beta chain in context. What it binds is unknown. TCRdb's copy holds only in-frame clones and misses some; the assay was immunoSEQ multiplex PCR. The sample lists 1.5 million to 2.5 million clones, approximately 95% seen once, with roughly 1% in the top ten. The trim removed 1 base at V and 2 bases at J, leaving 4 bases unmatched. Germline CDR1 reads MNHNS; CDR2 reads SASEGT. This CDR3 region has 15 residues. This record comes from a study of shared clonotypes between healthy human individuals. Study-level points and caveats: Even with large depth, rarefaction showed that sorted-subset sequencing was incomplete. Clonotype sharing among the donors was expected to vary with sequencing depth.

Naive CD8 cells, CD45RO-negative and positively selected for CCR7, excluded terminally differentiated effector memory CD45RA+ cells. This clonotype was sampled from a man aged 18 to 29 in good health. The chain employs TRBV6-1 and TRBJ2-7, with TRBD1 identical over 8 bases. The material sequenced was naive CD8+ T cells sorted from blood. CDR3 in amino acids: CASSEGGTGPYEQYF. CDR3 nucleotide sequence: TGTGCCAGCAGTGAAGGTGGGACAGGACCCTACGAGCAGTACTTC.